The 16 T cell receptor beta chains reported below all come from one sample, sequenced in a study of beta chain features in type 1 diabetes (dated by TCRdb to between 2018 and 2020). The method was the immunoSEQ multiplex PCR assay. The entire amount of isolated RNA was reverse transcribed using the High Capacity cDNA Reverse Transcription Kit, so the sequenced TCRB transcripts were expressed ones. The source is immuneACCESS, and TCRdb retained only in-frame sequences with V and J called. Part of the clones is not carried over; for the studies checked, unresolved V genes explain less than half of this, and the remainder is unexplained. The sample table contains approximately 730,000 clones; only one count was recorded for around 15% of them. The ten largest make up around 0.022% of the sample. No antigens are known for them. General study outcomes and caveats: A moderate but significant shortening of TCRB CDR3 length was observed in type 1 diabetes patients in all four CD4+ subsets.

Input material: naive CD4+ T cells from blood. The sample's cell subset or site label is to be understood as: true naive CD4+ T cells. Source of these receptors: a young man with type 1 diabetes.

With regard to this clone: The sample contains more than one DNA sequence encoding this CDR3. The chain combines TRBV5-4 with TRBJ2-7, with D hard to call. Germline values: CDR1 SGHNT, CDR2 YYREEE (reference sequence). V dropped 4 bases and J dropped 0 bases, with 8 bases sitting between them. CDR3 length: 13 residues. CDR3 in amino acids: CASSPRGSYEQYF. The CDR3 nucleotides read TGTGCCAGCAGCCCCCGAGGCTCCTACGAGCAGTACTTC.

This clone was counted only a few times. This chain's CDR3 is CATAPSTDTQYF. The CDR3 bases are TGTGCCACCGCCCCTAGCACAGATACGCAGTATTTT. This chain joins TRBV15 and TRBJ2-3; D gene uncertain. The CDR3 has 12 amino acids. Germline V gene sequence: CDR1 LNHNV, CDR2 YYDKDF (reference sequence). V dropped 8 bases and J dropped 0 bases, with 6 bases sitting between them.

V and J are TRBV6-1 and TRBJ2-3, with 7 bases aligning to TRBD2. Germline values: CDR1 MNHNS, CDR2 SASEGT. The trim removed 5 bases at V and 0 bases at J, leaving 5 bases unmatched. This CDR3 region has 15 residues. CDR3 nucleotides: TGTGCCAGCAGTCGGGCTAGCGGCAGCACAGATACGCAGTATTTT. Translation gives CASSRASGSTDTQYF.

The rearrangement joins TRBV7-2 to TRBJ2-3, with D uncertain. The length of the CDR3 is 13 residues. V shed 5 bases and J shed 2 bases, with 8 bases lying between them. Per the germline V gene, CDR1 is SGHTA and CDR2 is FQGNSA. In nucleotides, the CDR3 is TGTGCCAGCAGCCGGGCTCACACAGATACGCAGTATTTT. This gives the protein CASSRAHTDTQYF.

This clone has more than one count but fewer than ten. The chain is built from TRBV29-1 and TRBJ2-5, with 7 bases lining up with TRBD2. CDR3 length equals 14 residues. Germline V CDR1 and CDR2: SQVTM, ANQGSEA. V was pared by 6 bases and J by 1 base, with 8 bases of the junction left unmatched. CDR3 sequence (DNA): TGCAGCGTCCCGGGACTAACATTCCAAGAGACCCAGTACTTC. The encoded protein is CSVPGLTFQETQYF.

This clone appeared a few times. This chain uses TRBV29-1 with TRBJ2-5; 9 bases agree with TRBD2. Germline V gene data show CDR1 as SQVTM and CDR2 as ANQGSEA. This CDR3 contains 15 residues. The J segment lost 2 bases and the V segment lost 6 bases, leaving 10 bases of the junction unmatched. CDR3 region: CSVPEGLALQETQYF. In nucleotides, the CDR3 is TGCAGCGTACCCGAAGGACTAGCGTTACAAGAGACCCAGTACTTC.

V usage is TRBV5-1 and J usage is TRBJ2-7; D ambiguous. V dropped 4 bases and J dropped 1 base, with 6 bases sitting between them. Germline V gives CDR1 SGHRS, CDR2 YFSETQ. The CDR3 extends over 12 amino acids. The CDR3 coding sequence is TGCGCCAGCAGCATTCCTTCCTACGAGCAGTACTTC. Translated, it gives CASSIPSYEQYF.

V gene TRBV29-1 combines with J gene TRBJ1-2, with TRBD1 as a possible D gene (5 bases). There are 13 residues in the CDR3. V dropped 4 bases and J dropped 6 bases, with 15 bases sitting between them. In germline, CDR1 is SQVTM, CDR2 ANQGSEA. This CDR3 is CSVVARAGHGYTF. CDR3 coding DNA: TGCAGCGTTGTAGCAAGGGCAGGGCATGGCTACACCTTC.

This clone was detected a few times. The chain employs TRBV30 and TRBJ2-3; D gene uncertain. This CDR3 contains 13 residues. Germline assignment: CDR1 GTSNPN and CDR2 SVGIG (reference sequence). V lost 1 base to trimming and J lost 6 bases, with 11 bases between them. The CDR3 reads CAWSGTGVDTQYF. The CDR3 nucleotides read TGTGCCTGGAGTGGCACTGGTGTGGATACGCAGTATTTT.

This clone was seen a few times. The CDR3, as DNA: TGTGCCAGCAGCTTCTCGGACAGGGGAGAGACCCAGTACTTC. Protein: CASSFSDRGETQYF. The rearrangement joins TRBV7-9 to TRBJ2-5, with 9 bases that match TRBD1. CDR1 SEHNR and CDR2 FQNEAQ come from the germline V gene (reference sequence). This CDR3 has 14 residues. Germline trimming cut 3 bases from V and 4 bases from J; bases unmatched to any gene: 3.

In the case of this clone: Other DNA sequences in the sample encode the same CDR3. The chain has TRBV5-1 and TRBJ1-1, with D maybe TRBD1 (5 bases). V lost 0 bases to trimming and J lost 0 bases, with 6 bases between them. The CDR3 contains 14 residues. CDR1 and CDR2 (germline): SGHRS, YFSETQ. CDR3 bases: TGCGCCAGCAGCTTGGGGACACTGAACACTGAAGCTTTCTTT. Amino acids: CASSLGTLNTEAFF.

This chain links TRBV11-3 with TRBJ2-3; 8 bases are shared with TRBD1. The CDR3 is made up of 15 amino acids. V was clipped by 4 bases and J by 1 base; unmatched bases: 4. The germline V gene encodes CDR1 SGHNT and CDR2 YENEEA. Here the CDR3 reads CASSSGQGGTDTQYF. CDR3 nucleotides: TGTGCCAGCAGCTCCGGACAGGGCGGCACAGATACGCAGTATTTT.

This clone appeared a single time. The V and J genes are TRBV7-2 and TRBJ1-2; D is possibly TRBD1 (6 bases). CDR3 size: 15 residues. V gave up 5 bases and J gave up 4 bases, with 17 bases separating them. Germline V CDR1 and CDR2: SGHTA, FQGNSA. Here the CDR3 reads CASSNNGGLSYGYTF. The CDR3 DNA reads TGTGCCAGCAGCAACAACGGGGGCTTAAGCTATGGCTACACCTTC.

This clone has only a few counts. This chain connects TRBV7-9 to TRBJ1-5; D uncertain. Germline CDR1 and CDR2: SEHNR and FQNEAQ (reference sequence). This CDR3 has 16 amino acids. The germline V and J ends were trimmed by 1 base and 0 bases, with 10 bases remaining between them. CDR3 coding DNA: TGTGCCAGCAGCTTAGTGGGCAGTAGTAGCAATCAGCCCCAGCATTTT. Translated, it gives CASSLVGSSSNQPQHF.

The V gene is TRBV29-1, the J gene TRBJ1-2; maybe TRBD1 (6 bases). Germline V lookup: CDR1 SQVTM, CDR2 ANQGSEA. The CDR3 extends over 13 amino acids. The V end was cut by 5 bases, the J end by 3 bases, with 13 bases between. CDR3 protein: CSVRPTGDYGYTF. As DNA, the CDR3 is TGCAGCGTTCGTCCGACAGGAGACTATGGCTACACCTTC.

This clone turned up a few times. The V gene is TRBV5-1, the J gene TRBJ1-3; no firm D call. CDR3 size: 16 residues. V lost 4 bases and J 0 bases, leaving 14 bases between the germline ends. Germline V CDR1 and CDR2: SGHRS, YFSETQ. The CDR3 sequence is CASSLSLVSSGNTIYF. CDR3 DNA: TGCGCCAGCAGCCTCAGTTTGGTTAGCTCTGGAAACACCATATATTTT.